This T cell receptor beta chain was sequenced during a study of HIV-infected children after antiretroviral therapy interruption. Study summary: Most participating children were previously exposed to EBV and CMV.

RNA-based 3' RACE libraries used unique molecular identifiers. TCRdb re-analysed the 3' RACE reads in MiXCR, keeping a single row per CDR3 protein. This table holds 6,000 to 8,000 distinct CDR3 sequences, approximately 15% found once. Treatment specified: PENTA 11 planned treatment interruption arm or continuous ART arm. Material: CD45RO+ CD8+ T cells from PBMCs, pooled from several time points, obtained from a donor given antiretroviral therapy, either interrupted or continuous. The subset was: memory CD8+ CD45RO+ CD45RA- T cells. The clonotype was recovered from a pool of human donors with HIV.

The CDR3 coding sequence is TGTGCCAGCAGTGTCGTTACAGGGAAGAATCAGCCCCAGCATTTT. Translated, it gives CASSVVTGKNQPQHF. This rearrangement joins TRBV6-1 to TRBJ1-5; a possible D gene is TRBD1 (6 bases). Germline V gene lookup returns CDR1 MNHNS and CDR2 SASEGT. The CDR3 totals 15 residues. V lost 4 bases to trimming and J lost 4 bases, with 14 bases between them.